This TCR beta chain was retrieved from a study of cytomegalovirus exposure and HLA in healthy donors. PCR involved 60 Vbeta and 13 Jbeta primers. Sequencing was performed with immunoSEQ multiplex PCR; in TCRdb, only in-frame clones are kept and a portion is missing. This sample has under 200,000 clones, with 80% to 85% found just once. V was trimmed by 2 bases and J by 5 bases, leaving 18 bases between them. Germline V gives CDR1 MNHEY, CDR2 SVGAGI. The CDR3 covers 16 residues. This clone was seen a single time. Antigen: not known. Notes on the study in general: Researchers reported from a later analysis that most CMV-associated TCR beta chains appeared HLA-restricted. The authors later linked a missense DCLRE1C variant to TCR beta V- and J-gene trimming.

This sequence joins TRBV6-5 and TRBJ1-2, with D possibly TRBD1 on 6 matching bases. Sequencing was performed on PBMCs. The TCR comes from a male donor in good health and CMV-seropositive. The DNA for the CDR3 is TGTGCCAGCAGTTACGAGGCCGTGGGGGCAGGGTATGGCTACACCTTC. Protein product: CASSYEAVGAGYGYTF.